The 14 T cell receptor beta chains reported below all come from one sample, sequenced in a study of T cells in Graves' hyperthyroidism and ophthalmopathy. Template material for amplifying TCR beta CDR3 regions consisted of RNA transcripts. Using the HTBI primer set, a first-round RT-PCR was run on the TCR CDR3. TCRdb called the multiplex PCR reads again in MiXCR, with one record for every CDR3 protein. The sample contains 330,000 or so distinct CDR3 sequences, 18% of which appear only once. Sequences were obtained from blood. These receptors originate from a woman aged 40 to 50 with Graves' ophthalmopathy.

This clonotype was observed many times. The genes are TRBV6-5 and TRBJ1-5; 9 bases line up with TRBD1. The V gene's germline CDR1 is MNHEY and CDR2 SVGAGI. V lost 6 bases, J lost 6 bases, and 9 bases stayed unmatched. This CDR3 has 15 amino acids. CDR3 bases: TGTGCCAGCAGAAGGACAGGGGAAGGAGGTCAGCCCCAGCATTTT. Its translation: CASRRTGEGGQPQHF.

The V call is TRBV28, the J call TRBJ2-7; D might be TRBD2 (5 bases). V was clipped by 4 bases and J by 6 bases, with 16 bases between them. CDR1 MDHEN and CDR2 SYDVKM come from the germline V gene. This CDR3 comprises 14 residues. The DNA for the CDR3 is TGTGCCAGCAGTTCCCTCGGGATTTCCGGCGAGCAGTACTTC. Translated, it gives CASSSLGISGEQYF.

This clonotype was counted at least ten times. This rearrangement joins TRBV6-5 to TRBJ1-5; D is ambiguous. The CDR3 extends over 15 amino acids. V was trimmed by 0 bases and J by 3 bases, leaving 9 bases between them. From germline, CDR1 is MNHEY and CDR2 SVGAGI. The CDR3 region is CASSYSSVHNQPQHF. The CDR3 coding sequence is TGTGCCAGCAGTTACTCGAGTGTTCACAATCAGCCCCAGCATTTT.

This clonotype was seen repeatedly, ten times or more. V and J are TRBV6-2 or TRBV6-3 and TRBJ2-7, with D possibly TRBD2 on 6 matching bases. Germline-derived CDR1 and CDR2 are MNHEY and SVGEGT. Trimming removed 5 bases at V and 5 bases at J, with 13 bases between. The CDR3 contains 13 residues. In DNA form, the CDR3 reads TGTGCCAGCAGTGCACTAGCCGTGGACGAGCAGTACTTC. As protein: CASSALAVDEQYF.

The chain recombines TRBV27 with TRBJ2-1; 7 positions match TRBD1. Unmatched junction bases numbered 8, after V lost 5 bases and J lost 10 bases. Germline CDR1 is MNHEY and CDR2 is SMNVEV (reference sequence). The CDR3 runs to 13 residues. The CDR3 nucleotides are TGTGCCAGCAGTGGGGGACAGAGTAGGGAGCAGTTCTTC. It codes for CASSGGQSREQFF.

This clonotype was observed at least ten times. The genes are TRBV6-1 and TRBJ2-2, with a weak D call TRBD1 (6 bases). There are 15 residues in the CDR3. The V gene's germline CDR1 is MNHNS and CDR2 SASEGT. V lost 9 bases and J 1 base, leaving 15 bases between the germline ends. CDR3 in DNA: TGTGCCAGTCGCCAACCACAGGGGAACACCGGGGAGCTGTTTTTT. Translation gives CASRQPQGNTGELFF.

The chain couples TRBV28 to TRBJ1-1; a weak D match, TRBD1 (6 bases). V was pared by 4 bases and J by 0 bases, with 12 bases between. Germline V gene sequence: CDR1 MDHEN, CDR2 SYDVKM. The CDR3 length is 15 residues. The CDR3: CASSSTGTLNTEAFF. As DNA, the CDR3 is TGTGCCAGCAGTTCAACAGGGACGCTGAACACTGAAGCTTTCTTT. The full variable domain, completed using reference TRBV28 and TRBJ1-1, is DVKVTQSSRYLVKRTGEKVFLECVQDMDHENMFWYRQDPGLGLRLIYFSYDVKMKEKGDIPEGYSVSREKKERFSLILESASTNQTSMYLCASSSTGTLNTEAFFGQGTRLTVV.

This clonotype was detected many times. The genes are TRBV28 and TRBJ2-4; D perhaps matches TRBD2 (7 bases). Trimming removed 3 bases at V and 6 bases at J, with 18 bases between. The CDR3 loop spans 16 amino acids. CDR1 and CDR2 (germline): MDHEN, SYDVKM. CDR3 DNA: TGTGCCAGCAGTTTGGGGGGGGCTAGCGTGCGAAACATTCAGTACTTC. It codes for CASSLGGASVRNIQYF.

This clonotype was seen many times. The V and J genes are TRBV10-3 and TRBJ2-7; 10 bases align to TRBD2. The CDR3 extends over 16 amino acids. Trimming removed 6 bases from V and 0 bases from J; junction bases left unmatched: 8. CDR1 ENHRY and CDR2 SYGVKD come from the germline V gene. CDR3 coding DNA: TGTGCCATCAGCGACCAAACTAGCGGGAACTCCTACGAGCAGTACTTC. Its protein product is CAISDQTSGNSYEQYF.

This clonotype was detected many times. The J gene is TRBJ1-2, the V gene TRBV28; D call uncertain. This CDR3 region has 14 residues. Trimming removed 1 base at V and 2 bases at J, with 8 bases between. CDR1 is MDHEN, CDR2 SYDVKM, per germline. CDR3 in amino acids: CASSLLGGNYGYTF. CDR3 DNA sequence: TGTGCCAGCAGTTTATTGGGTGGCAACTATGGCTACACCTTC.

This clonotype occurred many times. The chain combines TRBV6-1 with TRBJ2-4; D call uncertain. Trimming removed 0 bases at V and 0 bases at J, with 6 bases between. This CDR3 has 15 amino acids. CDR1 and CDR2 from the germline V gene are MNHNS and SASEGT. CDR3 nucleotides: TGTGCCAGCAGTGAAGCGCTGACAGCCAAAAACATTCAGTACTTC. Translated: CASSEALTAKNIQYF.

This clonotype was seen repeatedly, ten times or more. J is TRBJ1-1 and V is TRBV4-2; D is uncertain. The CDR3 sequence is 13 residues long. The V end lost 0 bases, the J end lost 2 bases, and 4 bases lay between the germline ends. Germline CDR1 LGHNA, CDR2 YNFKEQ. The CDR3 loop is CASSQDDNTEAFF. The CDR3 nucleotides read TGTGCCAGCAGCCAAGATGATAACACTGAAGCTTTCTTT.

This clonotype was picked up many times. The V gene is TRBV28, the J gene TRBJ2-5, with 7 bases aligning to TRBD1. Germline CDR1 and CDR2: MDHEN and SYDVKM. The J segment lost 2 bases and the V segment lost 7 bases, leaving 13 bases of the junction unmatched. The CDR3 extends over 16 amino acids. The CDR3 nucleotides read TGTGCCAGCAACCTTGTCTTGGGACAGAGTCAAGAGACCCAGTACTTC. Protein sequence: CASNLVLGQSQETQYF.

This clonotype was observed at least ten times. This chain uses TRBV7-6 with TRBJ2-7; D not certain. The CDR3 runs 13 residues. CDR1 SGHVS and CDR2 FNYEAQ come from the germline V gene. Deletions cut 5 bases from V and 4 bases from J, with 12 bases between. CDR3 in DNA: TGTGCCAGCAGCCCTTCTCCACCTTACGAGCAGTACTTC. Residues: CASSPSPPYEQYF.